The 5 T cell receptor beta chains in this list originate from one sample, sequenced in a study of PD-1 and CTLA-4 blockade in melanoma. TCRdb keeps only in-frame clones here, not all; method: immunoSEQ multiplex PCR. The sample shows some 29,000 clones, about 88% of them seen only once. The specimen was CD8+ T cells from peripheral blood, collected before anti-PD-1 treatment. Source of these receptors: a human donor with melanoma.

This chain links TRBV24-1 with TRBJ2-1; maybe TRBD1 (5 bases). Trimming cost V 1 base and J 6 bases, with 9 bases left between them. From germline, CDR1 is KGHDR and CDR2 SFDVKD. The length of the CDR3 is 14 residues. CDR3 sequence (DNA): TGTGCCACCAGTGATTTTAGCCAGGGCAATGAGCAGTTCTTC. This gives the protein CATSDFSQGNEQFF.

The rearrangement uses TRBV7-9 and TRBJ2-7, with D tentatively TRBD1 (5 bases). Deletions cut 0 bases from V and 2 bases from J, with 11 bases between. Germline lookup yields CDR1 SEHNR and CDR2 FQNEAQ (reference sequence). This CDR3 comprises 15 residues. The CDR3 spells CASSLAQGPTYEQYF. The CDR3 nucleotides read TGTGCCAGCAGCTTAGCGCAGGGTCCCACCTACGAGCAGTACTTC. Full variable domain (remainder filled in from reference TRBV7-9 and TRBJ2-7): DTGVSQNPRHKITKRGQNVTFRCDPISEHNRLYWYRQTLGQGPEFLTYFQNEAQLEKSRLLSDRFSAERPKGSFSTLEIQRTEQGDSAMYLCASSLAQGPTYEQYFGPGTRLTVT.

The table lists this clone with a count of one. The chain links TRBV6-2 or TRBV6-3 to TRBJ2-2; the D is unclear. CDR1 is MNHEY, CDR2 SVGEGT, per germline. V dropped 4 bases and J dropped 3 bases, with 12 bases sitting between them. The CDR3 runs 15 residues. For the CDR3, the DNA is TGTGCCAGCAGTTTTCAAGAGGCAGACACCGGGGAGCTGTTTTTT. This translates into CASSFQEADTGELFF.

This chain uses TRBV7-9 with TRBJ2-2, with 11 bases that match TRBD2. Germline CDR1 and CDR2: SEHNR and FQNEAQ (reference sequence). The CDR3 runs 18 residues. Trimming removed 6 bases from V and 3 bases from J; junction bases left unmatched: 12. Here the CDR3 DNA reads TGTGCCAGCAGTCCGCCGATAGCGGGAGGGATTCACACCGGGGAGCTGTTTTTT. It is translated as CASSPPIAGGIHTGELFF.

CDR3 in DNA: TGTGCCAGCAGCCCCCATCCAGGCACAGATACGCAGTATTTT. It encodes CASSPHPGTDTQYF. The V and J genes are TRBV27 and TRBJ2-3; unclear D gene. Germline V lookup: CDR1 MNHEY, CDR2 SMNVEV (reference sequence). The CDR3 consists of 14 residues. Trimming stripped 6 bases from V and 1 base from J, with 11 bases between.